This T cell receptor beta chain was captured by sequencing in a study of blood T cell repertoires in COVID-19. In the study overall: Samples taken during acute and convalescent COVID-19 were collected in the United States, Italy and Spain.

In regard to this clone: At one of its ends the junction is not consistent with the germline gene, which may arise from a read error.

Clones were sequenced by immunoSEQ multiplex PCR, and TCRdb holds only the in-frame ones, with some missing. The sample shows approximately 200,000 clones, around 88% of them seen only once. From germline, CDR1 is SSHAT and CDR2 FNYEAQ (reference sequence). The CDR3 runs 16 residues. Adults between roughly 18 and 90 years of age took part from more than 20 US areas. This TCR was recovered from a woman aged 25 to 45 who had recovered from COVID-19. The chain is built from TRBV7-7 and TRBJ2-1, with 8 bases lining up with TRBD2. The sample was PBMCs or T cells enriched from blood (not recorded which). CDR3 residues: CASSSKTSGSYNEQFF. In nucleotides, the CDR3 is TGTGCTAGCAGCTCGAAAACTAGCGGCTCCTACAATGAGCAGTTCTTC.